This T cell receptor beta chain stems from a study of T cell responses to AZD1222 COVID-19 vaccine. Study-wide context: Samples with a second dose at about 4 or about 12 weeks were pooled together.

The V and J ends lost 4 bases and 5 bases respectively, with 11 bases between them. Germline CDR1 reads SEHNR; CDR2 reads FQNEAQ (reference sequence). The CDR3 loop spans 14 amino acids. Some clones are missing from TCRdb's copy, which holds only in-frame ones; the method was immunoSEQ multiplex PCR. The table lists some 120,000 clones, around 90% of them singletons. Only a few counts were recorded for this clone. Its target is unknown. Notes on the study in general: Vaccine-associated CD4 TCRs ranged over spike, dominating at 160-218 and 743-854. At baseline, just five to seven AZD1222 recipients tested seropositive. There were mostly white British donors and more females than males, and clonal diversity was possibly underestimated.

This sample comprised peripheral blood, obtained on day 0 of AZD1222 vaccination. The V gene is TRBV7-9, the J gene TRBJ2-2; weak D call: TRBD2 (5 bases). The origin of this receptor is an adult in good health. CDR3 sequence (DNA): TGTGCCAGCAGCTCGGGGAGTGGGACCGGGGAGCTGTTTTTT. It specifies CASSSGSGTGELFF.